This TCR beta chain comes out of a study of blood T cell repertoires in COVID-19. Looking at the study overall: The samples span acute and convalescent COVID-19 from the United States, Italy and Spain. T cells, B-cell-depleted T cells, or PBMCs supplied cDNA or gDNA.

Germline lookup yields CDR1 SGHDN and CDR2 FVKESK. The V gene lost 1 base and the J gene lost 0 bases, with 4 bases spanning the gap. The CDR3 is made up of 15 amino acids. The method was immunoSEQ multiplex PCR; TCRdb's version includes in-frame clones alone and lacks a portion of them. Counted here are roughly 410,000 clones, 87% occurring once; the ten biggest clones make up 2.3%. This TCR derives from a woman aged 60-75 years with COVID-19, enrolled during active disease. The sample comprised peripheral blood. This chain connects TRBV14 to TRBJ2-6; D is uncertain. The CDR3 bases are TGTGCCAGCAGCCAAGTACTCTCTGGGGCCAACGTCCTGACTTTC. This codes for CASSQVLSGANVLTF.